The clone carrying this TCR beta chain has a count of ten or more. The antigen remains undetermined. TCRdb re-called the reads through MiXCR, storing one row per CDR3 protein. Seen here are hundreds of thousands of distinct CDR3 sequences, 32% observed once, and the top ten hold around 12%. The sample is drawn from a study of T cell repertoires in cytomegalovirus infection. Study overall: Alongside well-studied HLA-B-restricted CMV epitopes, recently identified HLA-C-restricted CMV epitopes were also used. The study, taken as a whole, reports: In two of eight donors, the top clonotype was HLA-C-restricted CMV-specific.

Germline assignment: CDR1 SGHAT and CDR2 FQDESV (reference sequence). The CDR3 contains 18 residues. V shed 5 bases and J 4 bases; nucleotides not matched to a gene: 15. The input for sequencing was cultured CD8+ T cells from PBMCs, taken from culture after CMV antigen stimulation. The chain joins TRBV11-1 to TRBJ2-1; 9 bases agree with TRBD2. This TCR was sampled from a human donor in good health (CMV status not recorded). Some clones in this sample may be carry-over from other donors' samples. CDR3 region: CASSPSASGEIPYNEQFF. For the CDR3, the DNA is TGTGCCAGCAGCCCCTCGGCTAGCGGGGAAATACCATACAATGAGCAGTTCTTC.